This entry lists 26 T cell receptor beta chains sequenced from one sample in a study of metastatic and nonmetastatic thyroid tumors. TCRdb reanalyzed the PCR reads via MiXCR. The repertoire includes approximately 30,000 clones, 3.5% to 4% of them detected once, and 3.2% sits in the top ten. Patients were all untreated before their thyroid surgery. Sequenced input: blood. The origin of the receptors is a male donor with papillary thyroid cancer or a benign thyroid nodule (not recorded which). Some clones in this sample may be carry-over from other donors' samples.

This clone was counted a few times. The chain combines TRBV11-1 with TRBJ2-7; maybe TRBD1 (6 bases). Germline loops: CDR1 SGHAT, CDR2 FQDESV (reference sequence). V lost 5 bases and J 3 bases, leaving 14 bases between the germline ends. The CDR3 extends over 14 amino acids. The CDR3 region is CASSNRDTSYEQYF. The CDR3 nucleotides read TGTGCCAGCAGCAACCGGGACACAAGCTACGAGCAGTACTTC. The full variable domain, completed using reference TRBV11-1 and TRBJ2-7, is EAEVAQSPRYKITEKSQAVAFWCDPISGHATLYWYRQILGQGPELLVQFQDESVVDDSQLPKDRFSAERLKGVDSTLKIQPAELGDSAMYLCASSNRDTSYEQYFGPGTRLTVT.

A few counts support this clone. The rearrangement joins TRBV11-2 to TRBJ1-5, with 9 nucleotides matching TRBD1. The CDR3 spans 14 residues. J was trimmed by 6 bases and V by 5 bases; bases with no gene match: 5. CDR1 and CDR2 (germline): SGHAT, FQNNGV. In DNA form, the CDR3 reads TGTGCCAGCAGCCCCGGGACAGGGTTTCAGCCCCAGCATTTT. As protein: CASSPGTGFQPQHF.

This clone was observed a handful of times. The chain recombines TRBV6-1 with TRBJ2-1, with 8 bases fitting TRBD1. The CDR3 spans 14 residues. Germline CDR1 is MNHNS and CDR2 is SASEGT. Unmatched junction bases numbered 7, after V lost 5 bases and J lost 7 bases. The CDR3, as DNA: TGTGCCAGCAGTCGGGGGACAGGTGGGAATGAGCAGTTCTTC. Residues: CASSRGTGGNEQFF.

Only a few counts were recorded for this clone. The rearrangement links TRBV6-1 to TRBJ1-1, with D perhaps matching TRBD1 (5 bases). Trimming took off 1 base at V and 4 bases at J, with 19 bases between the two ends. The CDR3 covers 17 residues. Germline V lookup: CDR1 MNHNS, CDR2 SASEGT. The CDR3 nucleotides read TGTGCCAGCAGTGAAGGGTTTCGGATGGGGGAGGGCACTGAAGCTTTCTTT. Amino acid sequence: CASSEGFRMGEGTEAFF.

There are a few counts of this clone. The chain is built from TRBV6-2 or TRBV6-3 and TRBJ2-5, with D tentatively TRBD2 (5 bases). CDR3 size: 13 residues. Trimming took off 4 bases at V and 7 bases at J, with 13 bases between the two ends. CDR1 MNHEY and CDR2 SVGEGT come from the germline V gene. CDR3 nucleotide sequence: TGTGCCAGCAGTTCTGGAGGTTGGGGGACCCAGTACTTC. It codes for CASSSGGWGTQYF.

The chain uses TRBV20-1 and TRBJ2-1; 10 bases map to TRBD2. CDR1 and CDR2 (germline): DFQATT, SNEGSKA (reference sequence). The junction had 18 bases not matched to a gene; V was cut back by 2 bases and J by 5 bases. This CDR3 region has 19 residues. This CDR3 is CSARYGWCASGRIDNEQFF. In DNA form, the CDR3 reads TGCAGTGCTAGATATGGTTGGTGTGCTAGCGGGAGAATCGACAATGAGCAGTTCTTC.

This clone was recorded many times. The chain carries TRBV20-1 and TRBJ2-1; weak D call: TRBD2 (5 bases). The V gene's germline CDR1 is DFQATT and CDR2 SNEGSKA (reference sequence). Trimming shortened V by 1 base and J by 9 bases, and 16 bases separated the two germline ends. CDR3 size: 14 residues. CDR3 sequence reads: CSARGPETMAEQFF. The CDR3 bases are TGCAGTGCTAGAGGCCCTGAGACTATGGCTGAGCAGTTCTTC.

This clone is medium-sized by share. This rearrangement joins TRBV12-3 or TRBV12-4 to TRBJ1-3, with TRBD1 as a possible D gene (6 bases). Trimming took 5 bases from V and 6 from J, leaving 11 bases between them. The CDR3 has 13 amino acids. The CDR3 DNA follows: TGTGCCAGCAGTGAAAACAGGGAAAACACCATATATTTT. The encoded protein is CASSENRENTIYF.

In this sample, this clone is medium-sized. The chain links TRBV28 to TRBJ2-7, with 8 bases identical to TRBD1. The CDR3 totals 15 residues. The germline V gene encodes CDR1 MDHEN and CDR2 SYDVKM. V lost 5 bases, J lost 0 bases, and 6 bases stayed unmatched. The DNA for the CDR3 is TGTGCCAGCAGTCGTCGACAGGGGACCTCCTACGAGCAGTACTTC. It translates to CASSRRQGTSYEQYF.

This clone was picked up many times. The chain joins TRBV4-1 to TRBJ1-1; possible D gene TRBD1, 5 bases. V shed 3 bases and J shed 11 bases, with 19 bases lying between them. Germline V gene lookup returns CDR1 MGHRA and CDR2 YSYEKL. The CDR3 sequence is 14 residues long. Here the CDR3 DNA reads TGCGCCAGCAGCCAGGAAACAGGTGATCGTCGGGCTTTCTTT. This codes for CASSQETGDRRAFF.

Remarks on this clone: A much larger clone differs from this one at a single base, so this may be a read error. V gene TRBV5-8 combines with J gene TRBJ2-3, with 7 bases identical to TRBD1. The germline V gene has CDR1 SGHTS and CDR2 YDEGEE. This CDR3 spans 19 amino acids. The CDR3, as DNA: TGCGCCAGCAGCTTGTTCGGACAGGAGGCAAGCTTGCACACAGATACGCAGTATTTT. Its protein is CASSLFGQEASLHTDTQYF.

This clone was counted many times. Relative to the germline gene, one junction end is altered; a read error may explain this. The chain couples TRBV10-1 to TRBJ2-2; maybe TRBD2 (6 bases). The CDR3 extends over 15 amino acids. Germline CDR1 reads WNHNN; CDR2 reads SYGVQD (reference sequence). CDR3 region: CATSRDLASVGELLF. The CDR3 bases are TGCGCCACCAGCCGGGACTTAGCATCGGTCGGGGAGCTGCTTTTT.

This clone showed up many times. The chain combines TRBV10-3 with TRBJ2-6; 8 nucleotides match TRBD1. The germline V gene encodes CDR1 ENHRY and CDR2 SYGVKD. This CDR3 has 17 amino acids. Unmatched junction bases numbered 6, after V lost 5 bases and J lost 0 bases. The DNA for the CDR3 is TGTGCCATCAGTCGGGACAGGCTGAGCTCTGGGGCCAACGTCCTGACTTTC. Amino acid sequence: CAISRDRLSSGANVLTF.

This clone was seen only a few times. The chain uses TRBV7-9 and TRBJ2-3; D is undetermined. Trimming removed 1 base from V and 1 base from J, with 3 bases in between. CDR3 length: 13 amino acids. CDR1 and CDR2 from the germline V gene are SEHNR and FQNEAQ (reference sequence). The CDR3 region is CASSLGRTDTQYF. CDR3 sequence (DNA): TGTGCCAGCAGCTTAGGGCGCACAGATACGCAGTATTTT. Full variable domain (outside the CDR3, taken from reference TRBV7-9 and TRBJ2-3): DTGVSQNPRHKITKRGQNVTFRCDPISEHNRLYWYRQTLGQGPEFLTYFQNEAQLEKSRLLSDRFSAERPKGSFSTLEIQRTEQGDSAMYLCASSLGRTDTQYFGPGTRLTVL.

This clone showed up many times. CDR3 sequence (DNA): TGTGCCAGCAGCTTAGGGGGAGAGGAGACCCAGTACTTC. Protein sequence: CASSLGGEETQYF. The chain has TRBV13 and TRBJ2-5; D perhaps matches TRBD2 (5 bases). This CDR3 has 13 amino acids. Per the germline V gene, CDR1 is PRHDT and CDR2 is FYEKMQ (reference sequence). The V end was cut by 0 bases, the J end by 5 bases, with 7 bases between. The entire variable domain, with the rest obtained from reference TRBV13 and TRBJ2-5, is as follows: AAGVIQSPRHLIKEKRETATLKCYPIPRHDTVYWYQQGPGQDPQFLISFYEKMQSDKGSIPDRFSAQQFSDYHSELNMSSLELGDSALYFCASSLGGEETQYFGPGTRLLVL.

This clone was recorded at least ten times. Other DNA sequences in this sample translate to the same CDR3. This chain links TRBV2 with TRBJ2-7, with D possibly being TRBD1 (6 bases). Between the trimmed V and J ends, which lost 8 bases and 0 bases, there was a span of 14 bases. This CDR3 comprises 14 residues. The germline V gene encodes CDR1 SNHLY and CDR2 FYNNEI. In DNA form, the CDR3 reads TGTGCCAGCGTCCGGACAGTGATCTCCTACGAGCAGTACTTC. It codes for CASVRTVISYEQYF. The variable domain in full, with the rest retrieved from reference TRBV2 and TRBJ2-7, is EPEVTQTPSHQVTQMGQEVILRCVPISNHLYFYWYRQILGQKVEFLVSFYNNEISEKSEIFDDQFSVERPDGSNFTLKIRSTKLEDSAMYFCASVRTVISYEQYFGPGTRLTVT.

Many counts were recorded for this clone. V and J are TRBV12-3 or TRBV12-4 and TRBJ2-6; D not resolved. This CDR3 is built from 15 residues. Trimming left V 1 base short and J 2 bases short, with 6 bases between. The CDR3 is CASSLGSAGANVLTF. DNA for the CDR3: TGTGCCAGCAGTTTAGGTTCAGCTGGGGCCAACGTCCTGACTTTC.

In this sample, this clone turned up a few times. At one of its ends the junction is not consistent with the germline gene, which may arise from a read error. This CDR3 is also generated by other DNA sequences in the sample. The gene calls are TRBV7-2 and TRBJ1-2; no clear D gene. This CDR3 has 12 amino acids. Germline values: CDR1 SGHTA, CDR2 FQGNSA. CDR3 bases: TGTGCTAGCAGCTTAATTCGTACCGGCTACACCTTC. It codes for CASSLIRTGYTF.

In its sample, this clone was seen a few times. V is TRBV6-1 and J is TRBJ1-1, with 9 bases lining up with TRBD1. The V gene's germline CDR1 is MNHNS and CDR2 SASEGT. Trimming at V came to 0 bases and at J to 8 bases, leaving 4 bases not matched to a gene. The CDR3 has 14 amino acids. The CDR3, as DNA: TGTGCCAGCAGTGAAGCGGGGACAGGGAGGGAAGCTTTCTTT. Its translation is CASSEAGTGREAFF.

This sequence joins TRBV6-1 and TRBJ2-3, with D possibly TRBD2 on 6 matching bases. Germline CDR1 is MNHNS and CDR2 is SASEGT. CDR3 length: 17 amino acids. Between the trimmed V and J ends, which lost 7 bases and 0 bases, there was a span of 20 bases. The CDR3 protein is CASNPTGGGLSTDTQYF. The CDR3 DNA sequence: TGTGCCAGCAACCCGACCGGGGGTGGACTAAGCACAGATACGCAGTATTTT.

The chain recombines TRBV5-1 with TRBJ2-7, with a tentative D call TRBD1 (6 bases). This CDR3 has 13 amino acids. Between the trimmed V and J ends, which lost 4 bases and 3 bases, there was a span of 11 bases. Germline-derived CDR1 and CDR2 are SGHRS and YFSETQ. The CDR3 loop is CASSQTGYYEQYF. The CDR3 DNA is TGCGCCAGCAGCCAGACAGGATACTACGAGCAGTACTTC. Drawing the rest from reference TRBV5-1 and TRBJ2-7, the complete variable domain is KAGVTQTPRYLIKTRGQQVTLSCSPISGHRSVSWYQQTPGQGLQFLFEYFSETQRNKGNFPGRFSGRQFSNSRSEMNVSTLELGDSALYLCASSQTGYYEQYFGPGTRLTVT.

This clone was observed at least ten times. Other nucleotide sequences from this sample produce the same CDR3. Written as DNA, the CDR3 is TGCAGTGCTAGAGCGGGCGGGAGGGCCAATGAGCAGTACTTC. Its protein product is CSARAGGRANEQYF. The chain uses TRBV20-1 and TRBJ2-7, with TRBD2 matching over 9 bases. Per germline, CDR1 DFQATT and CDR2 SNEGSKA (reference sequence). J was trimmed by 7 bases and V by 1 base; bases with no gene match: 8. This CDR3 contains 14 residues.

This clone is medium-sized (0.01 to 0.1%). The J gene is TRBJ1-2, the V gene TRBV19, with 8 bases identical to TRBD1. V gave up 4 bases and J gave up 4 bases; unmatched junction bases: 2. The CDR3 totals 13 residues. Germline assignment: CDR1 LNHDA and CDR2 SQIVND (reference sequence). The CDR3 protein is CASSRTGSYGYTF. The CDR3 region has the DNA TGTGCCAGTAGTAGGACAGGGTCCTATGGCTACACCTTC. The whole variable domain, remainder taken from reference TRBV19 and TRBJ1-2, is DGGITQSPKYLFRKEGQNVTLSCEQNLNHDAMYWYRQDPGQGLRLIYYSQIVNDFQKGDIAEGYSVSREKKESFPLTVTSAQKNPTAFYLCASSRTGSYGYTFGSGTRLTVV.

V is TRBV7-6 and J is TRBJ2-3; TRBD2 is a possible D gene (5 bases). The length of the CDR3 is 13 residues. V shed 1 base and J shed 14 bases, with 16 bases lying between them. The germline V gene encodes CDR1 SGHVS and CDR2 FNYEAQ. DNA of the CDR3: TGTGCCAGCAGCTTAGAAGGGTACGGAGGTCTGTATTTT. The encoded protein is CASSLEGYGGLYF.

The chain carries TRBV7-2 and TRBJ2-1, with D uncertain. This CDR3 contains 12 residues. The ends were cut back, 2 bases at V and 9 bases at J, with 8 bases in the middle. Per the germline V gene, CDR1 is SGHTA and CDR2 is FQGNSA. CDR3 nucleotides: TGTGCCAGCAGCTTACCCCTTGGTGAGCAGTTCTTC. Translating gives CASSLPLGEQFF.

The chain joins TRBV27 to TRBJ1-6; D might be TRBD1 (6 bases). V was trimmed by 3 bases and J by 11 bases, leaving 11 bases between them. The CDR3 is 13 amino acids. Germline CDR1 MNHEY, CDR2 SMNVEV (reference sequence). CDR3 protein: CASSFGTTAPLHF. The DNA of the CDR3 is TGTGCCAGCAGTTTCGGGACAACTGCACCCCTCCACTTT.